This entry concerns a single T cell receptor (beta chain). Its target is not known. The data stem from a study of Tregs in tolerant kidney transplant recipients. Study information: CD4+CD25+CD127- cells came from approximately three-day belatacept mixed lymphocyte reactions, some with approximately five-day graft donor restimulation. Sorting used antibodies to exclude donor cells.

This CDR3 region has 13 residues. Germline assignment: CDR1 SNHLY and CDR2 FYNNEI. The V end was cut by 3 bases, the J end by 6 bases, with 11 bases between. Study-wide results and caveats: This study did not directly address biological reproducibility.

Generated by immunoSEQ multiplex PCR, the TCRdb table keeps only in-frame clones and is missing some. The sample holds tens of thousands of clones, 95% to 96% seen once. The source material was Tregs from blood cultured with allogeneic cells. The chain has TRBV2 and TRBJ1-1, with D possibly TRBD1 on 6 matching bases. The sequence was collected from a human donor in good health. DNA for the CDR3: TGTGCCAGCAGTGATACAGGGTATGCTGAAGCTTTCTTT. It specifies CASSDTGYAEAFF.